Following are 14 T cell receptor beta chains from one sample sequenced in a study of T cells in Graves' hyperthyroidism and ophthalmopathy. From RNA transcripts, TCR beta CDR3 regions were amplified. Primed by the HTBI set, a first-round RT-PCR was run on the TCR CDR3. TCRdb ran MiXCR on the multiplex PCR reads and lists one entry per CDR3 protein. Of about 640,000 distinct CDR3 sequences detected, more than 20% appear once; the ten largest clones hold about 35%. The specimen was blood. The receptors stem from a man younger than 45 with Graves' ophthalmopathy.

This chain connects TRBV20-1 to TRBJ2-2; a possible D gene is TRBD1 (6 bases). CDR1 and CDR2 from the germline V gene are DFQATT and SNEGSKA (reference sequence). The CDR3 runs 14 residues. V was cut by 5 bases and J by 1 base, with 11 bases left in between. DNA for the CDR3: TGCAGTGCTGTCCCGGACAGGAACACCGGGGAGCTGTTTTTT. Translating it yields CSAVPDRNTGELFF.

The chain recombines TRBV12-3 or TRBV12-4 with TRBJ2-7; 7 bases are a match to TRBD1. The CDR3 runs to 14 residues. Losses at the gene ends were 5 bases for V and 6 bases for J; bases not matched to a gene: 10. CDR3 in amino acids: CASSQRQGVAEQYF. The DNA for the CDR3 is TGTGCCAGCAGTCAACGACAGGGAGTTGCCGAGCAGTACTTC.

The V gene is TRBV2, the J gene TRBJ2-1; either TRBD1 or TRBD2 may fit D (6 bases each). V lost 4 bases to trimming and J lost 6 bases, with 13 bases between them. The CDR3 runs to 14 residues. CDR1 and CDR2 from the germline V gene are SNHLY and FYNNEI. The CDR3: CASSVLQGGNEQFF. Written as DNA, the CDR3 is TGTGCCAGCAGTGTCCTACAGGGAGGCAATGAGCAGTTCTTC.

V usage is TRBV20-1 and J usage is TRBJ2-1, with 7 positions matching TRBD1. V lost 4 bases and J lost 10; bases outside the gene matches: 13. This CDR3 is 14 amino acids long. Germline lookup yields CDR1 DFQATT and CDR2 SNEGSKA (reference sequence). CDR3 DNA: TGCAGTGCTAATCGGGCCAGGGGGTCAACCGAGCAGTTCTTC. It is translated as CSANRARGSTEQFF.

This clonotype was picked up many times. The V and J genes are TRBV28 and TRBJ2-7; TRBD1 aligns across 10 bases. The junction had 7 bases not matched to a gene; V was cut back by 7 bases and J by 4 bases. CDR3 size: 14 residues. Germline V gives CDR1 MDHEN, CDR2 SYDVKM. This CDR3 reads CASTPTGGKYEQYF. CDR3 DNA: TGTGCCAGCACCCCGACAGGGGGCAAGTACGAGCAGTACTTC.

V is TRBV27 and J is TRBJ1-1, with unresolved D. CDR1 and CDR2 (germline): MNHEY, SMNVEV (reference sequence). This CDR3 has 14 residues. Trimming stripped 6 bases from V and 0 bases from J, with 11 bases between. CDR3 nucleotides: TGTGCCAGCAGGCCCGGACGGTTGAACACTGAAGCTTTCTTT. This translates into CASRPGRLNTEAFF.

This clonotype was counted ten times or more. The DNA of the CDR3 is TGCGCCAGCAGCTTGGCCCCAGCGAACACTGAAGCTTTCTTT. Residues: CASSLAPANTEAFF. The chain joins TRBV5-1 to TRBJ1-1; no clear D gene. From germline, CDR1 is SGHRS and CDR2 YFSETQ. V was shortened by 0 bases and J by 1 base, with 7 bases between the two germline ends. The CDR3 spans 14 residues.

In this sample, this clonotype turned up a few times. The rearrangement joins TRBV28 to TRBJ1-5, with 10 bases identical to TRBD1. The CDR3 sequence is 15 residues long. Germline lookup yields CDR1 MDHEN and CDR2 SYDVKM. V trimming: 6 bases; J trimming: 4 bases; junction bases outside the gene matches: 6. The CDR3 reads CASRYPGQGNQPQHF. In nucleotides, the CDR3 is TGTGCCAGCAGGTACCCGGGACAGGGGAATCAGCCCCAGCATTTT.

This clonotype turned up a few times. The chain has TRBV7-2 and TRBJ2-7, with 9 bases lining up with TRBD2. The V gene's germline CDR1 is SGHTA and CDR2 FQGNSA. The CDR3 length is 15 residues. The junction had 7 bases not matched to a gene; V was cut back by 5 bases and J by 2 bases. The CDR3 protein is CASSPRGGGTYEQYF. The CDR3 DNA follows: TGTGCCAGCAGCCCGCGGGGGGGAGGGACCTACGAGCAGTACTTC.

V usage is TRBV19 and J usage is TRBJ2-4, with TRBD2 as a possible D gene (6 bases). The CDR3 is 18 residues long. V was clipped by 1 base and J by 6 bases, with 22 bases between them. The germline V gene has CDR1 LNHDA and CDR2 SQIVND (reference sequence). The DNA for the CDR3 is TGTGCCAGTAGTATAGGAAAATGGGCCCTCGGAGGGCGAAACATTCAGTACTTC. Translated: CASSIGKWALGGRNIQYF.

This clonotype was observed many times. The chain couples TRBV15 to TRBJ2-3; D unclear. The CDR3 has 12 amino acids. V was cut by 0 bases and J by 3 bases, with 1 base left in between. Germline CDR1 reads LNHNV; CDR2 reads YYDKDF (reference sequence). CDR3 sequence: CATSRDTDTQYF. The CDR3 DNA reads TGTGCCACCAGCAGAGATACAGATACGCAGTATTTT.

This clonotype was observed many times. The chain recombines TRBV2 with TRBJ1-5; D call uncertain. V was pared by 4 bases and J by 5 bases, with 12 bases between. The germline V gene encodes CDR1 SNHLY and CDR2 FYNNEI. The CDR3 spans 14 residues. CDR3 in DNA: TGTGCCAGCAGTGGGCCTTTACCCCATCAGCCCCAGCATTTT. Protein product: CASSGPLPHQPQHF.

The chain links TRBV12-3 or TRBV12-4 to TRBJ2-1; D remains unclear. The ends were cut back, 1 base at V and 8 bases at J, with 3 bases in the middle. The CDR3 runs to 11 residues. The CDR3, as DNA: TGTGCCAGCAGTTTAGTGTATGAGCAGTTCTTC. Residues: CASSLVYEQFF.

The chain joins TRBV20-1 to TRBJ2-5; 11 bases line up with TRBD1. V trimming: 0 bases; J trimming: 11 bases; junction bases outside the gene matches: 5. There are 13 residues in the CDR3. Germline V gives CDR1 DFQATT, CDR2 SNEGSKA (reference sequence). The DNA for the CDR3 is TGCAGTGCTAGAGACCGGACAGGGGGCGGACAGTACTTC. Translating it yields CSARDRTGGGQYF.